This T cell receptor (beta chain) was recorded in a study of T cell responses to AZD1222 COVID-19 vaccine. The study, taken as a whole, reports: White British ancestry dominated among donors, who included more females, and clonal diversity was possibly underestimated.

Clones were sequenced by immunoSEQ multiplex PCR, and TCRdb holds only the in-frame ones, with some missing. The table lists 95,000 or so clones, about 88% of them singletons. As concerns this clone: The antigen is not known.

The receptor comes from an adult in good health. The sample consisted of peripheral blood, taken on day 0 of AZD1222 vaccination.

This CDR3 reads CASSFFTVGETQYF. As DNA, the CDR3 is TGCGCCAGCAGCTTCTTTACCGTCGGAGAGACCCAGTACTTC. The chain uses TRBV5-1 and TRBJ2-5; no clear D. V lost 2 bases, J lost 4 bases, and 12 bases lay in between. Per the germline V gene, CDR1 is SGHRS and CDR2 is YFSETQ. The CDR3 is 14 amino acids.